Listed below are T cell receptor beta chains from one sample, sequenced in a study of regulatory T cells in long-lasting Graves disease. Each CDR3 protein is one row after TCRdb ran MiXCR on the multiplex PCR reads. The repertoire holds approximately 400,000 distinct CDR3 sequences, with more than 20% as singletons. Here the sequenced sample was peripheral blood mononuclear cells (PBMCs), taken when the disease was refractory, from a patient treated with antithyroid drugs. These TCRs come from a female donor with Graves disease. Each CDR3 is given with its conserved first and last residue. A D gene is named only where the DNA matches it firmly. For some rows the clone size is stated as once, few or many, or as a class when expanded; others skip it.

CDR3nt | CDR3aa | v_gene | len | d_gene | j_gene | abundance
TGTGCCAGCAGCATCCCCCCGGGACTAGCGTCATACGAGCAGTACTTC | CASSIPPGLASYEQYF | TRBV7-2 | 16 | TRBD2 | TRBJ2-7 | many
TGTGCCAGCAGTCCCGCGGGACAGGCCTTGGGCTACACCTTC | CASSPAGQALGYTF | TRBV27 | 14 | TRBD1 | TRBJ1-2 | many
TGTGCCAGCAGCCACGGACTAGCGGCCTGGGAGCAGTACTTC | CASSHGLAAWEQYF | TRBV3-1 | 14 | TRBD2 | TRBJ2-7 | -
TGTGCCAGCAGCCTGGACAGCATGAACACTGAAGCTTTCTTT | CASSLDSMNTEAFF | TRBV12-3/TRBV12-4 | 14 | - | TRBJ1-1 | many
TGTGCCAGCAGTGAGGCAGGAGGTGAAAAACTGTTTTTT | CASSEAGGEKLFF | TRBV25-1 | 13 | - | TRBJ1-4 | many
TGTGCCAGCAGTCCCATCCCCATGCAGTTCTTC | CASSPIPMQFF | TRBV6-4 | 11 | - | TRBJ2-1 | -
TGTGCCAGCAGCTTGCTGACAAATTCACCCCTCCACTTT | CASSLLTNSPLHF | TRBV5-5 | 13 | - | TRBJ1-6 | few
TGTGCCAGCAGTTACTCGCCGCGGGAGTCCCCCTACGAGCAGTACTTC | CASSYSPRESPYEQYF | TRBV6-5 | 16 | TRBD2 | TRBJ2-7 | many
TGTGCCAGTAGTATAGATTCGAAGGATAAACTGTTTTTT | CASSIDSKDKLFF | TRBV19 | 13 | - | TRBJ1-4 | -
TGCGCCAGCAGCTTGGTAGGGTCCCTTGGAGGGGAGACCCAGTACTTC | CASSLVGSLGGETQYF | TRBV5-1 | 16 | - | TRBJ2-5 | few
TGTGCCAGCAGCTTAGCGCAGTCAGGGGGTACTTACAATGAGCAGTTCTTC | CASSLAQSGGTYNEQFF | TRBV7-9 | 17 | TRBD1 | TRBJ2-1 | few
TGTGCCAGCAGTGATTTCCCGGGACGGAGTAAAGAGACCCAGTACTTC | CASSDFPGRSKETQYF | TRBV6-2/TRBV6-3 | 16 | - | TRBJ2-5 | many
TGTGCCAGCAGCGACGGGTCTAGGGGGCGCGGAGAGACCCAGTACTTC | CASSDGSRGRGETQYF | TRBV6-1 | 16 | TRBD1 | TRBJ2-5 | few
TGTGCCAGCAGCAGGGGACAATCGGAGACCCAGTACTTC | CASSRGQSETQYF | TRBV11-2 | 13 | - | TRBJ2-5 | many
TGTGCCAGCAGTTACTCGGACAGGGATCCCTACGAGCAGTACTTC | CASSYSDRDPYEQYF | TRBV6-5 | 15 | TRBD1 | TRBJ2-7 | -
TGTGCCAGCAGTTTAAGGCAGGGACTCTACGAGCAGTACTTC | CASSLRQGLYEQYF | TRBV27 | 14 | - | TRBJ2-7 | many
TGTGCCAGTAAGTCGGGAGCTTACACTGAAGCTTTCTTT | CASKSGAYTEAFF | TRBV19 | 13 | - | TRBJ1-1 | few
TGTGCCTCCGGCGGGGGGCCCCAGCATTTT | CASGGGPQHF | TRBV28 | 10 | - | TRBJ1-5 | few
TGCAGTGCTACCGGGACAGCCTCCTACGAGCAGTACTTC | CSATGTASYEQYF | TRBV20-1 | 13 | TRBD1 | TRBJ2-7 | -
TGTGCCAGCAGCTTGGCGGGTTTGGGCAATCAGCCCCAGCATTTT | CASSLAGLGNQPQHF | TRBV5-5 | 15 | - | TRBJ1-5 | few
TGTGCCAGCAGCGTAGATCCGGGAGTATACGAGCAGTACTTC | CASSVDPGVYEQYF | TRBV9 | 14 | - | TRBJ2-7 | -
TGTGCCAGCAGCAGCCGACCGGATTCACCCCTCCACTTT | CASSSRPDSPLHF | TRBV12-3/TRBV12-4 | 13 | - | TRBJ1-6 | many
TGTGCCAGCAGTCCCGTGAGCGGGAGCTCCTACGAGCAGTACTTC | CASSPVSGSSYEQYF | TRBV27 | 15 | TRBD2 | TRBJ2-7 | many
TGTGCCATGGGACAGGTCGGCTATGGCTACACCTTC | CAMGQVGYGYTF | TRBV30 | 12 | TRBD1 | TRBJ1-2 | few
TGTGCCAGCAGCCTTTTAAGGGAATCGGCCGAGCAGTACTTC | CASSLLRESAEQYF | TRBV14 | 14 | - | TRBJ2-7 | few
TGCGCCAGCAGCTTGTGGGGACAGAAAGAGACCCAGTACTTC | CASSLWGQKETQYF | TRBV5-1 | 14 | TRBD1 | TRBJ2-5 | few
TGTGCCAGCAGCTCCGGGACCAGCCCCGGTGTTGAAAAACTGTTTTTT | CASSSGTSPGVEKLFF | TRBV7-9 | 16 | - | TRBJ1-4 | -
TGTGCCAGCAGCCAGGAGACTGGTTCCACCGGGGAGCTGTTTTTT | CASSQETGSTGELFF | TRBV4-2 | 15 | - | TRBJ2-2 | -
TGTGCCTGGAGCCGGGTTCATACTGGGGGCTACACCTTC | CAWSRVHTGGYTF | TRBV30 | 13 | - | TRBJ1-2 | -
TGTGCCAGCTCACCACCGGTGATGCCCCCAGATACGCAGTATTTT | CASSPPVMPPDTQYF | TRBV18 | 15 | - | TRBJ2-3 | -
TGTGCCAGCAGCTTCACACCCTCCTACGAGCAGTACTTC | CASSFTPSYEQYF | TRBV7-2 | 13 | - | TRBJ2-7 | few
TGTGCCAGCAACTACTACCCCCCAGTTAACTATGGCTACACCTTC | CASNYYPPVNYGYTF | TRBV7-9 | 15 | - | TRBJ1-2 | -
TGTGCCAGCCGTCGACTAGCTGCGAACACCGGGGAGCTGTTTTTT | CASRRLAANTGELFF | TRBV2 | 15 | TRBD2 | TRBJ2-2 | many
TGTGCCAGCAGTTCCAGGGGAACCGAAAAACTGTTTTTT | CASSSRGTEKLFF | TRBV12-3/TRBV12-4 | 13 | - | TRBJ1-4 | many
TGCGCCAGCAGCTACGGACAGACCAACACCGGGGAGCTGTTTTTT | CASSYGQTNTGELFF | TRBV5-1 | 15 | - | TRBJ2-2 | -
TGTGCCAGCAGCTTAGGTCGTCTAGCGGGATTAGAGACCCAGTACTTC | CASSLGRLAGLETQYF | TRBV7-2 | 16 | TRBD2 | TRBJ2-5 | -
TGTGCCAGCAGTGAATTAAGTAATTCACCCCTCCACTTT | CASSELSNSPLHF | TRBV25-1 | 13 | - | TRBJ1-6 | -
TGCAGTGCTAGAATCAGGGTAGAGACCCAGTACTTC | CSARIRVETQYF | TRBV20-1 | 12 | - | TRBJ2-5 | once
TGTGCCAGCACCTTAACGGCAGGGGGCAATTCACCCCTCCACTTT | CASTLTAGGNSPLHF | TRBV9 | 15 | TRBD1 | TRBJ1-6 | once
TGTGCCAGCCTGGGGGGCTTGAACACTGAAGCTTTCTTT | CASLGGLNTEAFF | TRBV19 | 13 | - | TRBJ1-1 | -
TGCGCCAGCAGCCAAGATCAAGCGGATAGCTACGAGCAGTACTTC | CASSQDQADSYEQYF | TRBV4-3 | 15 | - | TRBJ2-7 | -
TGTGCCAGCAGTTTACTAGCGGGAGTTGACACCGGGGAGCTGTTTTTT | CASSLLAGVDTGELFF | TRBV27 | 16 | TRBD2 | TRBJ2-2 | many
TGTGCCAGCAGCCAATCGAGGGGGCCAGAAAATCAGCCCCAGCATTTT | CASSQSRGPENQPQHF | TRBV16 | 16 | TRBD1 | TRBJ1-5 | -
TGCGCCAGCAGCCAAGAAGGGCAGGGAGGATCCTACGAGCAGTACTTC | CASSQEGQGGSYEQYF | TRBV4-1 | 16 | - | TRBJ2-7 | few
TGCAGTGCTAGGACAGGGGGCGCCTCTGAAGCTTTCTTT | CSARTGGASEAFF | TRBV20-1 | 13 | TRBD1 | TRBJ1-1 | few
TGTGCCAGCAGTCCCTGGACAGGGGTGAACGAGCAGTACTTC | CASSPWTGVNEQYF | TRBV6-2/TRBV6-3 | 14 | TRBD1 | TRBJ2-7 | -
TGCAGTGCTAGAAGGACTAGCGGGAGGAGTTGGGGCAATGAGCAGTTCTTC | CSARRTSGRSWGNEQFF | TRBV20-1 | 17 | TRBD2 | TRBJ2-1 | -